The 8 T cell receptor beta chains listed next were all sequenced from one sample in a study of T cells in Graves' hyperthyroidism and ophthalmopathy. TCR beta CDR3 region amplification was performed from RNA transcripts. When the TCR CDR3 underwent first-round RT-PCR, the HTBI primer set was used. TCRdb passed the multiplex PCR reads through MiXCR, listing each CDR3 protein once. The repertoire holds about 210,000 distinct CDR3 sequences, roughly a sixth seen once, with roughly 50% in the top ten. The sequencing input was blood. The receptors shown here come from a man aged 50 or older with Graves' hyperthyroidism.

This clonotype was detected a few times. The chain uses TRBV11-3 and TRBJ2-7; the D gene is possibly TRBD1 (6 bases). Germline V lookup: CDR1 SGHNT, CDR2 YENEEA. The CDR3 extends over 14 amino acids. The V gene lost 5 bases and the J gene lost 2 bases, with 13 bases spanning the gap. CDR3 loop: CASSQRTETYEQYF. CDR3 DNA sequence: TGTGCCAGCAGCCAACGGACAGAGACCTACGAGCAGTACTTC.

This clonotype was detected only a few times. V usage is TRBV4-2 and J usage is TRBJ2-1, with 10 nucleotides matching TRBD2. V trimming: 3 bases; J trimming: 7 bases; junction bases outside the gene matches: 9. In germline, CDR1 is LGHNA, CDR2 YNFKEQ. This CDR3 is 16 amino acids long. This CDR3 reads CASSHVSSGSKNEQFF. CDR3 sequence (DNA): TGTGCCAGCAGCCATGTATCTAGCGGGAGTAAGAATGAGCAGTTCTTC.

There are a few counts of this clonotype. This chain uses TRBV28 with TRBJ1-4; D ambiguous. The CDR3 is made up of 17 amino acids. V shed 5 bases and J shed 0 bases, with 16 bases lying between them. Germline assignment: CDR1 MDHEN and CDR2 SYDVKM. CDR3 in amino acids: CASSGGWTLATNEKLFF. Here the CDR3 DNA reads TGTGCCAGCAGTGGCGGCTGGACCCTTGCAACTAATGAAAAACTGTTTTTT.

This clonotype was counted ten times or more. CDR3 residues: CASSPVGQGAKAFF. The CDR3, as DNA: TGTGCCAGCAGCCCCGTCGGGCAGGGGGCAAAAGCTTTCTTT. V usage is TRBV11-3 and J usage is TRBJ1-1, with 8 bases identical to TRBD1. Germline trimming cut 5 bases from V and 9 bases from J; bases unmatched to any gene: 11. Germline V gives CDR1 SGHNT, CDR2 YENEEA. The CDR3 consists of 14 residues.

The table lists this clonotype with many counts. V gene TRBV20-1 combines with J gene TRBJ2-5; 7 positions agree with TRBD2. This CDR3 contains 17 residues. CDR1 is DFQATT, CDR2 SNEGSKA, per germline (reference sequence). The V segment lost 8 bases and the J segment 4 bases; nucleotides outside the gene matches: 22. The CDR3 protein is CSSPQQLAIGPGETQYF. The CDR3 DNA follows: TGCAGTTCGCCACAACAACTAGCGATTGGGCCTGGAGAGACCCAGTACTTC.

The rearrangement uses TRBV19 and TRBJ2-1; 7 positions agree with TRBD1. Germline CDR1 is LNHDA and CDR2 is SQIVND (reference sequence). This CDR3 comprises 18 residues. Unmatched junction bases numbered 15, after V lost 4 bases and J lost 3 bases. As DNA, the CDR3 is TGTGCCAGTAGTAGCCCCACAGGGGAGTGGGAAATCTACAATGAGCAGTTCTTC. It yields the protein CASSSPTGEWEIYNEQFF.

This clonotype was observed a few times. The chain links TRBV5-4 to TRBJ2-2; D may be TRBD2 (5 bases). Looked up from germline, CDR1 is SGHNT and CDR2 is YYREEE (reference sequence). V was trimmed by 2 bases and J by 4 bases, leaving 12 bases between them. This CDR3 has 15 amino acids. The CDR3, as DNA: TGTGCCAGCAGCTTTACCCCGGAGGTCACCGGGGAGCTGTTTTTT. This gives the protein CASSFTPEVTGELFF.

There are many counts of this clonotype. The chain couples TRBV20-1 to TRBJ2-7; no clear D gene. Germline V gene lookup returns CDR1 DFQATT and CDR2 SNEGSKA (reference sequence). The V gene lost 4 bases and the J gene lost 0 bases, with 19 bases spanning the gap. This CDR3 spans 16 amino acids. The DNA of the CDR3 is TGCAGTGCTAAAGACGGCCGGGCCTTGAGCTCCTACGAGCAGTACTTC. It yields the protein CSAKDGRALSSYEQYF.